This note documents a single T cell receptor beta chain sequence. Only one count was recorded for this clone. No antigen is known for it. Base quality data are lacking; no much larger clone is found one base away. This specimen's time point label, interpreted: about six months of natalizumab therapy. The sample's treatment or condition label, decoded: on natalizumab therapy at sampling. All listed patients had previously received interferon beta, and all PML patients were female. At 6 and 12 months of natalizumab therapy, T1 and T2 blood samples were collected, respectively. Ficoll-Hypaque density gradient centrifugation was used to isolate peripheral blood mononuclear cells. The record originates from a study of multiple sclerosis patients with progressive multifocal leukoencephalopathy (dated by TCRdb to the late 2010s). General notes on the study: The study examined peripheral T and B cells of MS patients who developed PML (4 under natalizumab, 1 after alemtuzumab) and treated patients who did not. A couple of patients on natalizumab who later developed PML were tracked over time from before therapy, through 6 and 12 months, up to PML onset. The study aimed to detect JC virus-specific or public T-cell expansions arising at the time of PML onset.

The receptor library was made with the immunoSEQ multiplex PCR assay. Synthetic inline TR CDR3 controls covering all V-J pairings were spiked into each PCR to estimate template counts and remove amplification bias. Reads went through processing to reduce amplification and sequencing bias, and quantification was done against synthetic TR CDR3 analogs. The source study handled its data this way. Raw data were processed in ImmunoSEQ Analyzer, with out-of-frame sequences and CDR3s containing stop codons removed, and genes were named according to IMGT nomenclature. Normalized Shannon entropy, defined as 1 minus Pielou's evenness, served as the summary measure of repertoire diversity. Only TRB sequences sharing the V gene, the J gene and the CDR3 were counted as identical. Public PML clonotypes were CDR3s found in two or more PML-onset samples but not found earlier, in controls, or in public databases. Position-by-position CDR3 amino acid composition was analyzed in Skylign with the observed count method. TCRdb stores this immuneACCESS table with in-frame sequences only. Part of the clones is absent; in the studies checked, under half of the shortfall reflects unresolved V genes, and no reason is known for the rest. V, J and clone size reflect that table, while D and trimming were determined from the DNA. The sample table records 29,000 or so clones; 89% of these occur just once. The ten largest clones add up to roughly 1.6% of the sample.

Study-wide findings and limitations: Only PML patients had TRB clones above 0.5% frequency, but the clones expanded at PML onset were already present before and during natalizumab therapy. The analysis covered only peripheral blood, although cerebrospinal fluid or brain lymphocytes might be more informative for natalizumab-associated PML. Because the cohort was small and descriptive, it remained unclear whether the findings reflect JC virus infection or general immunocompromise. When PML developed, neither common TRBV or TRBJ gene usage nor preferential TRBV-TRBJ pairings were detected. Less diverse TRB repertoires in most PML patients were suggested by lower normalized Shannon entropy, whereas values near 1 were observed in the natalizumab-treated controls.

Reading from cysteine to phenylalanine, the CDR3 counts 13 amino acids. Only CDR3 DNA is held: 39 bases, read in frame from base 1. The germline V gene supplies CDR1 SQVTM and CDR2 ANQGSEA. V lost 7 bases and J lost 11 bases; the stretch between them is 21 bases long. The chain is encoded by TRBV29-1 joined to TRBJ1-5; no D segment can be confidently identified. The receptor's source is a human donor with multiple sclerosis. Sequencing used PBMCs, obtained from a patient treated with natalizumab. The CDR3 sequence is CSARLPGNPTQHF. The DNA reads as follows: TGCAGCGCGAGACTCCCCGGTAACCCGACCCAGCATTTT.